The next 32 T cell receptor beta chains were all read from a single sample in a study of Ad26.COV2.S vaccination and SARS-CoV-2 variants (dated by TCRdb to the early 2020s). Libraries were constructed by the immunoSEQ multiplex PCR assay. TCRdb's version of the immuneACCESS table is confined to in-frame rearrangements and falls short of the full clone set. An unresolved V gene accounts for under half of the shortfall where checked; the remainder is of unknown origin. Here the sample has 450,000 to 550,000 clones; roughly 89% occur a single time. The ten biggest clones cover about 2.4% of the sample. The treatment or condition label here, explained by the study, means: approximately 18 received Ad26.COV2.S at low or high dose, single or two shots; about 5 received placebo; per-sample allocation not given. For vaccine and placebo recipients, repertoires were sequenced using samples collected on day 63 after the first injection.

The sample consisted of peripheral blood, taken in a trial of Ad26.COV2.S vaccine versus placebo. These receptors all come from a person aged 18-65 years who received the Ad26.COV2.S COVID-19 vaccine or a placebo.

The chain combines TRBV28 with TRBJ1-2, with a weak D call TRBD1 (6 bases). V was shortened by 5 bases and J by 6 bases, with 10 bases between the two germline ends. Germline loops: CDR1 MDHEN, CDR2 SYDVKM. This CDR3 region has 12 residues. The CDR3 sequence is CASSRYRDGYTF. CDR3 coding DNA: TGTGCCAGCAGTCGTTACAGGGATGGCTACACCTTC.

The chain uses TRBV28 and TRBJ2-7; unclear D gene. Per the germline V gene, CDR1 is MDHEN and CDR2 is SYDVKM. Trimming left V 3 bases short and J 7 bases short, with 7 bases between. The CDR3 contains 11 residues. As DNA, the CDR3 is TGTGCCAGCAGTTTGAACGAAGAGCAGTACTTC. This sequence encodes CASSLNEEQYF.

CDR3 coding DNA: TGTGCCAGCAGCGGACGTCCCGGTGGACCTAGCACAGATACGCAGTATTTT. Encoded protein: CASSGRPGGPSTDTQYF. The chain couples TRBV9 to TRBJ2-3; D not resolved. The CDR3 extends over 17 amino acids. CDR1 and CDR2 from the germline V gene are SGDLS and YYNGEE. The V end was cut by 3 bases, the J end by 0 bases, with 17 bases between. Full variable domain (outside the CDR3, taken from reference TRBV9 and TRBJ2-3): DSGVTQTPKHLITATGQRVTLRCSPRSGDLSVYWYQQSLDQGLQFLIQYYNGEERAKGNILERFSAQQFPDLHSELNLSSLELGDSALYFCASSGRPGGPSTDTQYFGPGTRLTVL.

The chain employs TRBV2 and TRBJ1-1; D gene ambiguous. This CDR3 is built from 15 residues. Germline CDR1 is SNHLY and CDR2 is FYNNEI. V shed 0 bases and J shed 6 bases, with 14 bases lying between them. The CDR3 reads CASSEAGVWRSEAFF. CDR3 sequence (DNA): TGTGCCAGCAGTGAAGCTGGGGTTTGGCGTTCTGAAGCTTTCTTT. Using reference TRBV2 and TRBJ1-1 for the parts outside the CDR3, the full variable domain is EPEVTQTPSHQVTQMGQEVILRCVPISNHLYFYWYRQILGQKVEFLVSFYNNEISEKSEIFDDQFSVERPDGSNFTLKIRSTKLEDSAMYFCASSEAGVWRSEAFFGQGTRLTVV.

The chain links TRBV7-2 to TRBJ1-2; 10 bases agree with TRBD1. The junction had 4 bases not matched to a gene; V was cut back by 1 base and J by 2 bases. This CDR3 has 16 amino acids. Germline-derived CDR1 and CDR2 are SGHTA and FQGNSA. In DNA form, the CDR3 reads TGTGCCAGCAGCTTAGTGCCGGGACAGGGGAACTATGGCTACACCTTC. Amino acids: CASSLVPGQGNYGYTF.

The rearrangement uses TRBV12-3 or TRBV12-4 and TRBJ1-2; D is possibly TRBD1 (5 bases). CDR3 length: 13 amino acids. Trimming shortened V by 6 bases and J by 8 bases, and 16 bases separated the two germline ends. The CDR3 loop is CASSSNQGGGYTF. The CDR3 DNA is TGTGCCAGCAGCTCTAACCAGGGTGGAGGCTACACCTTC.

The V gene is TRBV7-7, the J gene TRBJ1-1; 7 nucleotides line up with TRBD1. Germline CDR1 SSHAT, CDR2 FNYEAQ (reference sequence). Trimming cost V 2 bases and J 5 bases; bases outside gene matches: 2. The CDR3 length is 13 residues. CDR3 sequence (DNA): TGTGCCAGCAGCTTATTCAGGGGGACTGAAGCTTTCTTT. This sequence encodes CASSLFRGTEAFF. Full variable domain (rest looked up from reference TRBV7-7 and TRBJ1-1): GAGVSQSPRYKVTKRGQDVTLRCDPISSHATLYWYQQALGQGPEFLTYFNYEAQPDKSGLPSDRFSAERPEGSISTLTIQRTEQRDSAMYRCASSLFRGTEAFFGQGTRLTVV.

The chain employs TRBV5-1 and TRBJ1-2; tentative D call: TRBD1 (6 bases). Trimming left V 0 bases short and J 4 bases short, with 13 bases between. Germline V gene lookup returns CDR1 SGHRS and CDR2 YFSETQ. The CDR3 contains 15 residues. In DNA form, the CDR3 reads TGCGCCAGCAGCTTGGGAGGGGGGCTCGGCTATGGCTACACCTTC. Translated, it gives CASSLGGGLGYGYTF.

The J gene is TRBJ2-5, the V gene TRBV7-2; no definite D call. V lost 4 bases and J 5 bases, leaving 5 bases between the germline ends. Germline loops: CDR1 SGHTA, CDR2 FQGNSA. The CDR3 consists of 11 residues. DNA for the CDR3: TGTGCCAGCAGCTCTTGGGAGACCCAGTACTTC. Protein sequence: CASSSWETQYF. Together with reference TRBV7-2 and TRBJ2-5, the CDR3 gives the full variable domain: GAGVSQSPSNKVTEKGKDVELRCDPISGHTALYWYRQSLGQGLEFLIYFQGNSAPDKSGLPSDRFSAERTGGSVSTLTIQRTQQEDSAVYLCASSSWETQYFGPGTRLLVL.

This clone was detected once. The rearrangement uses TRBV2 and TRBJ2-5, with a weak D call TRBD1 (5 bases). The CDR3 has 12 amino acids. The germline V gene encodes CDR1 SNHLY and CDR2 FYNNEI. Trimming shortened V by 9 bases and J by 5 bases, and 13 bases separated the two germline ends. CDR3: CARATASETQYF. The CDR3 coding sequence is TGTGCCAGGGCGACAGCCTCGGAGACCCAGTACTTC.

This chain joins TRBV6-6 and TRBJ2-5, with 13 bases lining up with TRBD2. The CDR3 covers 18 residues. Germline-derived CDR1 and CDR2 are MNHNY and SVGAGI (reference sequence). V lost 5 bases to trimming and J lost 5 bases; unmatched junction nucleotides: 14. The CDR3 protein is CASSLLEGTSGTSETQYF. Here the CDR3 DNA reads TGTGCCAGCAGTCTCCTCGAAGGGACTAGCGGGACGTCGGAGACCCAGTACTTC.

V is TRBV7-2 and J is TRBJ2-1; the match to TRBD1 covers 7 bases. The CDR3 contains 15 residues. Germline V gene lookup returns CDR1 SGHTA and CDR2 FQGNSA. V lost 5 bases to trimming and J lost 7 bases; unmatched junction nucleotides: 11. DNA of the CDR3: TGTGCCAGCAGCACGGACAGGATCACACGGAATGAGCAGTTCTTC. This translates into CASSTDRITRNEQFF.

The V and J genes are TRBV5-5 and TRBJ1-1; D perhaps matches TRBD1 (5 bases). The CDR3 length is 17 residues. Per the germline V gene, CDR1 is SGHKS and CDR2 is YYEKEE (reference sequence). The V and J ends lost 0 bases and 1 base respectively, with 16 bases between them. The CDR3 loop reads CASSLDAWDGENTEAFF. CDR3 in DNA: TGTGCCAGCAGCTTGGACGCCTGGGACGGCGAGAACACTGAAGCTTTCTTT.

The rearrangement links TRBV7-9 to TRBJ2-1; 11 positions match TRBD1. The CDR3 length is 19 residues. Germline loops: CDR1 SEHNR, CDR2 FQNEAQ (reference sequence). With 7 bases clipped from V and 1 base from J, the junction kept 15 bases outside the gene matches. CDR3 coding DNA: TGTGCCAGCACCCCTCGGGGACAGGGGGGTTCTGGGTCCTACAATGAGCAGTTCTTC. Translated, it gives CASTPRGQGGSGSYNEQFF.

The chain recombines TRBV29-1 with TRBJ1-1, with TRBD1 identical over 7 bases. This CDR3 comprises 13 residues. The trim removed 3 bases at V and 5 bases at J, leaving 6 bases unmatched. Germline V lookup: CDR1 SQVTM, CDR2 ANQGSEA. CDR3 in amino acids: CSVEGTAETEAFF. The DNA of the CDR3 is TGCAGCGTTGAGGGGACAGCGGAAACTGAAGCTTTCTTT.

This clone has a single count. The chain has TRBV12-1 and TRBJ2-1; TRBD2, the D gene given by the table, was not confirmed from the DNA. TRBV12-1 counts as a pseudogene. The CDR3 spans 19 residues. The CDR3 spells CASSFPGTSGRGSYNEQFF. The CDR3 nucleotides read TGTGCCAGCAGCTTTCCCGGGACTAGCGGGAGGGGTTCCTACAATGAGCAGTTCTTC.

The genes are TRBV19 and TRBJ2-3; D uncertain. Germline lookup yields CDR1 LNHDA and CDR2 SQIVND (reference sequence). V was trimmed by 3 bases and J by 3 bases, leaving 10 bases between them. The CDR3 consists of 14 residues. CDR3 amino acids: CASSISFSTDTQYF. CDR3 nucleotides: TGTGCCAGTAGTATTAGCTTCAGTACAGATACGCAGTATTTT.

This clone was recorded a few times. The chain employs TRBV10-1 and TRBJ2-7; D possibly corresponds to TRBD1 (6 bases). The CDR3 is made up of 15 amino acids. CDR1 is WNHNN, CDR2 SYGVQD, per germline (reference sequence). Trimming removed 5 bases at V and 9 bases at J, with 23 bases between. In DNA form, the CDR3 reads TGCGCCAGCAGTACTGACAGGCATAGCCCTTGGGGGCAGTACTTC. This encodes CASSTDRHSPWGQYF.

A remark on this clone: Other DNA sequences in this sample translate to the same CDR3. The chain joins TRBV25-1 to TRBJ1-2; D is undetermined. Germline CDR1 MGHDK, CDR2 SYGVNS. There are 12 residues in the CDR3. V was pared by 3 bases and J by 4 bases, with 6 bases between. Here the CDR3 reads CASSDGRYGYTF. CDR3 nucleotides: TGTGCCAGCAGTGATGGTCGCTATGGCTACACCTTC.

The chain uses TRBV30 and TRBJ2-7, with TRBD1 identical over 8 bases. J gave up 2 bases and V 0 bases, and 3 bases lay outside the gene matches. CDR3 length equals 14 residues. CDR1 and CDR2 (germline): GTSNPN, SVGIG (reference sequence). CDR3 sequence (DNA): TGTGCCTGGAGTGTACAGGGGGAAGCCTACGAGCAGTACTTC. Translation gives CAWSVQGEAYEQYF. The full variable domain, its missing parts supplied by reference TRBV30 and TRBJ2-7, is SQTIHQWPATLVQPVGSPLSLECTVEGTSNPNLYWYRQAAGRGLQLLFYSVGIGQISSEVPQNLSASRPQDRQFILSSKKLLLSDSGFYLCAWSVQGEAYEQYFGPGTRLTVT.

As for this clone: The junction departs from germline at one end; a sequencing error may be responsible. J is TRBJ2-3 and V is TRBV5-1; D call uncertain. The germline CDR1 and CDR2 sequences are SGHRS and YFSETQ. There are 17 residues in the CDR3. CDR3 nucleotide sequence: TGCGCCAGCAGCTTGGCCCACCCAGCTCTCGGCACCGATACGCAGTATTTT. It encodes CASSLAHPALGTDTQYF.

The V and J genes are TRBV4-3 and TRBJ1-5, with 7 bases matching TRBD1. The V segment lost 0 bases and the J segment 7 bases; nucleotides outside the gene matches: 12. The CDR3 is 17 residues long. Germline CDR1 reads LGHNA; CDR2 reads YSLEER. As DNA, the CDR3 is TGCGCCAGCAGCCAAGATTTTAGTAGAGGGGGCGGGCAGCCCCAGCATTTT. This encodes CASSQDFSRGGGQPQHF.

The chain has TRBV29-1 and TRBJ2-1; 11 positions agree with TRBD2. The germline V gene encodes CDR1 SQVTM and CDR2 ANQGSEA. The trim removed 4 bases at V and 13 bases at J, leaving 6 bases unmatched. The CDR3 extends over 12 amino acids. CDR3 nucleotide sequence: TGCAGCGTTGCTCTAGCGGGAGGTATACAGTTCTTC. As protein: CSVALAGGIQFF.

This chain links TRBV9 with TRBJ1-1; maybe TRBD1 (5 bases). The V gene's germline CDR1 is SGDLS and CDR2 YYNGEE. The CDR3 contains 14 residues. V lost 0 bases and J 3 bases, leaving 9 bases between the germline ends. The CDR3 sequence is CASSVGGGDTEAFF. DNA of the CDR3: TGTGCCAGCAGCGTAGGGGGAGGGGACACTGAAGCTTTCTTT.

V usage is TRBV5-1 and J usage is TRBJ1-1; maybe TRBD1 (5 bases). The CDR3 length is 15 residues. V dropped 9 bases and J dropped 1 base, with 19 bases sitting between them. In germline, CDR1 is SGHRS, CDR2 YFSETQ. CDR3 residues: CATSVGRSGNTEAFF. CDR3 sequence (DNA): TGCGCCACCTCTGTGGGGCGGTCCGGGAACACTGAAGCTTTCTTT. The full variable domain, with the rest looked up from reference TRBV5-1 and TRBJ1-1, is KAGVTQTPRYLIKTRGQQVTLSCSPISGHRSVSWYQQTPGQGLQFLFEYFSETQRNKGNFPGRFSGRQFSNSRSEMNVSTLELGDSALYLCATSVGRSGNTEAFFGQGTRLTVV.

The CDR3 protein is CASSQGQGYTEAFF. DNA of the CDR3: TGTGCCAGCAGCCAAGGGCAGGGGTACACTGAAGCTTTCTTT. The chain uses TRBV4-2 and TRBJ1-1, with D perhaps TRBD1 (6 bases). The CDR3 runs to 14 residues. Trimming removed 1 base at V and 3 bases at J, with 9 bases between. The germline V gene has CDR1 LGHNA and CDR2 YNFKEQ.

As DNA, the CDR3 is TGTGCCAGCGCTATGACTCATAATTCACCCCTCCACTTT. This sequence encodes CASAMTHNSPLHF. V usage is TRBV7-2 and J usage is TRBJ1-6; no reliable D call. CDR1 is SGHTA, CDR2 FQGNSA, per germline. This CDR3 is built from 13 residues. V lost 8 bases to trimming and J lost 5 bases, with 10 bases between them.

The V and J genes are TRBV11-3 and TRBJ2-5, with TRBD2 matching over 9 bases. This CDR3 region has 16 residues. V lost 0 bases to trimming and J lost 5 bases; unmatched junction nucleotides: 7. Germline V gene sequence: CDR1 SGHNT, CDR2 YENEEA. The CDR3 is CASSLDGGRASETQYF. Here the CDR3 DNA reads TGTGCCAGCAGCTTAGACGGCGGGAGGGCCTCGGAGACCCAGTACTTC.

A single count supports this clone. The V call is TRBV7-9, the J call TRBJ1-2, with D uncertain. The CDR3 runs to 18 residues. V was shortened by 5 bases and J by 1 base, with 23 bases between the two germline ends. Germline V gives CDR1 SEHNR, CDR2 FQNEAQ (reference sequence). The CDR3 DNA reads TGTGCCAGCAGCCCGCTGAGGCAGCGCCTCAACAGTAACTATGGCTACACCTTC. Protein sequence: CASSPLRQRLNSNYGYTF.

The chain links TRBV13 to TRBJ1-5; the D gene is possibly TRBD1 (6 bases). There are 13 residues in the CDR3. Germline lookup yields CDR1 PRHDT and CDR2 FYEKMQ (reference sequence). Trimming shortened V by 0 bases and J by 11 bases, and 11 bases separated the two germline ends. The CDR3 sequence is CASSLGGGGTQHF. For the CDR3, the DNA is TGTGCCAGCAGCTTAGGTGGAGGGGGAACCCAGCATTTT.

This chain links TRBV15 with TRBJ2-3, with D unresolved. Germline CDR1 is LNHNV and CDR2 is YYDKDF (reference sequence). Deletions cut 1 base from V and 4 bases from J, with 9 bases between. The length of the CDR3 is 14 residues. CDR3 coding DNA: TGTGCCACCAGCAGAGTTACCAGCCCAGATACGCAGTATTTT. Residues: CATSRVTSPDTQYF.

This clone is a singleton in its sample. The chain couples TRBV7-3 to TRBJ2-2; 11 nucleotides agree with TRBD1. The V gene end was trimmed by 5 bases and the J gene end by 5 bases; junction bases not matched to a gene: 13. Germline CDR1 and CDR2: SGHTA and FQGTGA. There are 18 residues in the CDR3. CDR3 DNA sequence: TGTGCCAGCAGCCTCTCACGGACAGGGGGCGAAAGTACCGGGGAGCTGTTTTTT. Residues: CASSLSRTGGESTGELFF.